This T cell receptor (beta chain) was identified in a study of beta chain features in type 1 diabetes. Sequencing targeted expressed TCRB transcripts, as all isolated RNA had been reverse transcribed. The assay was immunoSEQ multiplex PCR, and TCRdb's table has in-frame clones only and misses some. The data hold approximately 250,000 clones, with about 10% observed a single time. This clone was seen only a few times. Its antigen is not known. After removal of 3 bases from V and 2 bases from J, the junction contained 3 bases not matched to a gene. The CDR3 runs 14 residues. In germline, CDR1 is SGDLS, CDR2 YYNGEE. Overall study results and limits: Type 1 diabetes patients had fewer VDJ junction insertions and more deletions.

The chain couples TRBV9 to TRBJ2-7; 9 bases are shared with TRBD2. Sequenced sample: naive CD4+ T cells from blood. This receptor was taken from a woman in her late teens or twenties in good health. CDR3 in amino acids: CASSAGLAAYEQYF. The CDR3, as DNA: TGTGCCAGCAGCGCGGGACTAGCCGCCTACGAGCAGTACTTC.